A single sample gave rise to the 15 T cell receptor beta chains below, sequenced in a study of shared clonotypes between healthy human individuals. Here immunoSEQ multiplex PCR was the method, and the copy in TCRdb shows in-frame clones only, minus some. The data show 1,400,000 or so clones, with 98% to 99% seen just once and approximately 0.4% held by the top ten. Sequencing input: naive CD4+ T cells sorted from blood. Subset of the sample: CD45RA+ positively selected. All receptors come from a young man in good health.

The rearrangement links TRBV7-9 to TRBJ1-3; D ambiguous. In germline, CDR1 is SEHNR, CDR2 FQNEAQ (reference sequence). V lost 5 bases and J 4 bases, leaving 15 bases between the germline ends. The length of the CDR3 is 15 residues. CDR3: CASSPARLRGNTIYF. The CDR3 bases are TGTGCCAGCAGCCCGGCCCGTTTGCGAGGAAACACCATATATTTT.

Here the CDR3 reads CASKQDRGQGTQYF. The CDR3 DNA sequence: TGTGCCAGCAAGCAGGACAGGGGGCAAGGGACGCAGTATTTT. The rearrangement uses TRBV27 and TRBJ2-3; TRBD1 agrees at 11 bases. This CDR3 region has 14 residues. Trimming cost V 7 bases and J 9 bases; bases outside gene matches: 9. Germline V gene lookup returns CDR1 MNHEY and CDR2 SMNVEV (reference sequence).

The V call is TRBV27, the J call TRBJ1-5, with D tentatively TRBD1 (6 bases). The germline V gene has CDR1 MNHEY and CDR2 SMNVEV (reference sequence). Trimming took 6 bases from V and 1 from J, leaving 7 bases between them. There are 13 residues in the CDR3. The CDR3 loop is CASRQGSNQPQHF. CDR3 sequence (DNA): TGTGCCAGCAGACAGGGAAGCAATCAGCCCCAGCATTTT.

The chain carries TRBV19 and TRBJ1-2; possibly TRBD1 for D (5 bases). CDR1 and CDR2 from the germline V gene are LNHDA and SQIVND (reference sequence). This CDR3 region has 15 residues. Trimming cost V 3 bases and J 0 bases, with 11 bases left between them. In DNA, the CDR3 is TGTGCCAGTAGTATTAGGGGACGCGCTAACTATGGCTACACCTTC. Amino acid sequence: CASSIRGRANYGYTF. Variable domain in full (rest from reference TRBV19 and TRBJ1-2): DGGITQSPKYLFRKEGQNVTLSCEQNLNHDAMYWYRQDPGQGLRLIYYSQIVNDFQKGDIAEGYSVSREKKESFPLTVTSAQKNPTAFYLCASSIRGRANYGYTFGSGTRLTVV.

The genes are TRBV5-4 and TRBJ2-7, with 9 positions matching TRBD2. V shed 0 bases and J 6 bases; nucleotides not matched to a gene: 7. CDR3 size: 15 residues. Germline CDR1 reads SGHNT; CDR2 reads YYREEE (reference sequence). CDR3 DNA: TGTGCCAGCAGCTTGGGGGGCGGGAGGGCCTTCGAGCAGTACTTC. The encoded protein is CASSLGGGRAFEQYF.

V is TRBV7-2 and J is TRBJ2-7; 9 bases are shared with TRBD2. There are 17 residues in the CDR3. The V segment lost 2 bases and the J segment 5 bases; nucleotides outside the gene matches: 13. In germline, CDR1 is SGHTA, CDR2 FQGNSA. The CDR3 sequence is CASSLSARSGRVNEQYF. DNA of the CDR3: TGTGCCAGCAGCTTATCCGCCCGTAGCGGGAGAGTCAACGAGCAGTACTTC.

The chain couples TRBV7-2 to TRBJ2-1, with TRBD2 as a possible D gene (6 bases). The germline gives CDR1 SGHTA, CDR2 FQGNSA. Trimming left V 0 bases short and J 6 bases short, with 9 bases between. This CDR3 contains 14 residues. In DNA form, the CDR3 reads TGTGCCAGCAGCTTAGCAGCGGGTTCCAATGAGCAGTTCTTC. It translates to CASSLAAGSNEQFF. The variable domain in full, completed from reference TRBV7-2 and TRBJ2-1, reads GAGVSQSPSNKVTEKGKDVELRCDPISGHTALYWYRQSLGQGLEFLIYFQGNSAPDKSGLPSDRFSAERTGGSVSTLTIQRTQQEDSAVYLCASSLAAGSNEQFFGPGTRLTVL.

J is TRBJ1-2 and V is TRBV9, with a tentative D call TRBD1 (5 bases). Germline CDR1 and CDR2: SGDLS and YYNGEE. The CDR3 sequence is 14 residues long. V was pared by 2 bases and J by 2 bases, with 10 bases between. The CDR3: CASSVLGRNYGYTF. CDR3 nucleotide sequence: TGTGCCAGCAGCGTTTTGGGACGGAACTATGGCTACACCTTC.

This clone was detected once. The V gene is TRBV2, the J gene TRBJ2-3; TRBD2 aligns across 9 bases. In germline, CDR1 is SNHLY, CDR2 FYNNEI. V dropped 6 bases and J dropped 6; count of bases not matched to a gene: 7. The CDR3 spans 14 residues. The CDR3 nucleotides are TGTGCCAGCAGATCGGCACTAGCGGGTGATACGCAGTATTTT. This sequence encodes CASRSALAGDTQYF.

This sequence joins TRBV29-1 and TRBJ2-1, with TRBD2 as a possible D gene (6 bases). Trimming took 0 bases from V and 0 from J, leaving 12 bases between them. Germline V gene sequence: CDR1 SQVTM, CDR2 ANQGSEA. CDR3 size: 16 residues. The CDR3 region is CSVEDNSGSSYNEQFF. CDR3 bases: TGCAGCGTTGAAGATAATAGCGGCAGCTCCTACAATGAGCAGTTCTTC.

CDR3 loop: CASSLVWERGAGVKYEQYF. The CDR3 DNA sequence: TGCGCCAGCAGCTTGGTGTGGGAGAGAGGAGCGGGAGTAAAATACGAGCAGTACTTC. This rearrangement joins TRBV5-1 to TRBJ2-7; 8 bases align to TRBD2. CDR3 length: 19 residues. Per the germline V gene, CDR1 is SGHRS and CDR2 is YFSETQ. The J segment lost 4 bases and the V segment lost 0 bases, leaving 18 bases of the junction unmatched.

This chain connects TRBV18 to TRBJ2-4; D perhaps matches TRBD1 (6 bases). The V end lost 1 base, the J end lost 0 bases, and 16 bases lay between the germline ends. Per germline, CDR1 KGHSH and CDR2 LQKENI. The CDR3 has 18 amino acids. The CDR3 DNA reads TGTGCCAGCTCACCACTATCCACAGGGTTCTCAGCCAAAAACATTCAGTACTTC. Protein product: CASSPLSTGFSAKNIQYF.

The genes are TRBV9 and TRBJ1-3; the D is unclear. V was shortened by 0 bases and J by 5 bases, with 6 bases between the two germline ends. In germline, CDR1 is SGDLS, CDR2 YYNGEE. The CDR3 extends over 13 amino acids. The DNA for the CDR3 is TGTGCCAGCAGCGTAGCTTTGCGAAACACCATATATTTT. This codes for CASSVALRNTIYF. The full variable domain, completed using reference TRBV9 and TRBJ1-3, is DSGVTQTPKHLITATGQRVTLRCSPRSGDLSVYWYQQSLDQGLQFLIQYYNGEERAKGNILERFSAQQFPDLHSELNLSSLELGDSALYFCASSVALRNTIYFGEGSWLTVV.

The chain uses TRBV5-1 and TRBJ2-3; D gene ambiguous. V lost 1 base, J lost 6 bases, and 12 bases lay in between. From germline, CDR1 is SGHRS and CDR2 YFSETQ. The CDR3 has 14 amino acids. CDR3 nucleotide sequence: TGCGCCAGCAGCTTGTACCCCGCCGGGGATACGCAGTATTTT. Its protein is CASSLYPAGDTQYF.

The chain has TRBV7-2 and TRBJ1-2, with 11 bases fitting TRBD1. This CDR3 comprises 17 residues. Trimming cost V 5 bases and J 8 bases; bases outside gene matches: 16. Germline V lookup: CDR1 SGHTA, CDR2 FQGNSA. CDR3 DNA sequence: TGTGCCAGCAGCGCCGGATTTCGGGACAGGGGGTCGGGCGGCTACACCTTC. Its protein is CASSAGFRDRGSGGYTF.